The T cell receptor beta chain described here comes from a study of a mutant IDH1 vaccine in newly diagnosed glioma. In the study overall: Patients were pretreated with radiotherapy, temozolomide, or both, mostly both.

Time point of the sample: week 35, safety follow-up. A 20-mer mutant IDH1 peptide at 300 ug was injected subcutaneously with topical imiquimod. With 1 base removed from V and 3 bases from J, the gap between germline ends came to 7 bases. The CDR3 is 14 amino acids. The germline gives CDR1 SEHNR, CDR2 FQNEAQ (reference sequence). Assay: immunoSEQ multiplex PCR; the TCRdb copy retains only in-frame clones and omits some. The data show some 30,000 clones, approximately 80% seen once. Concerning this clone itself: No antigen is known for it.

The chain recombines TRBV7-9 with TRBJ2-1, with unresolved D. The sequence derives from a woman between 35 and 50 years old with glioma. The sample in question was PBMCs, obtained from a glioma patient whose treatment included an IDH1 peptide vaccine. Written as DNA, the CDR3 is TGTGCCAGCAGCTTAGGTCAGGACTACAATGAGCAGTTCTTC. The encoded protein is CASSLGQDYNEQFF.